This T cell receptor (beta chain) stems from a study of blood T cell repertoires in COVID-19. Study-level background: Sites in the United States, Italy and Spain provided acute and convalescent COVID-19 samples. Sample material is recorded as cDNA or gDNA derived from T cells, B-cell-depleted T cells, or PBMCs.

This clone was picked up one time. Germline CDR1 reads KGHDR; CDR2 reads SFDVKD. This CDR3 has 15 amino acids. V gave up 5 bases and J gave up 6 bases; unmatched junction bases: 9. As originally analysed: The assay estimated nucleated cells by amplifying reference gene primers. Using immunoSEQ multiplex PCR, the repertoire was profiled, and TCRdb retains in-frame clones only, with some absent. V and J calls and clone size are given by that table; D and trimming were obtained from the DNA. Of about 110,000 clones listed, around 64% are singletons. Sequencing was done on a sample of peripheral blood. This clonotype was sampled from a woman in her thirties or forties with acute or convalescent COVID-19. This chain uses TRBV24-1 with TRBJ1-5; 7 nucleotides match TRBD1. The chain's CDR3 is CATSAEGAVGQPQHF. The CDR3 DNA reads as TGTGCCACCAGTGCCGAGGGGGCGGTGGGTCAGCCCCAGCATTTT.